The 5 T cell receptor beta chains reported below all come from one sample, sequenced in a study of resident and recirculating memory T cells in vitiligo. Measured with immunoSEQ multiplex PCR; TCRdb has only the in-frame clones, and not every one. The sample holds 75,000 to 95,000 clones, about 91% seen once. Specimen: blood. Source of these receptors: a male donor with vitiligo.

The rearrangement links TRBV2 to TRBJ2-3, with TRBD2 identical over 11 bases. V gave up 5 bases and J gave up 2 bases; unmatched junction bases: 9. Germline CDR1 and CDR2: SNHLY and FYNNEI. The CDR3 consists of 17 residues. The CDR3 DNA follows: TGTGCCAGCAGTACGCCCGGGACTAGCGGTTCCACAGATACGCAGTATTTT. It translates to CASSTPGTSGSTDTQYF.

This sequence joins TRBV5-4 and TRBJ2-7; 8 nucleotides agree with TRBD2. The CDR3 is made up of 15 amino acids. J was trimmed by 1 base and V by 1 base; bases with no gene match: 4. Germline CDR1 is SGHNT and CDR2 is YYREEE (reference sequence). The CDR3 region is CASSLSLAGSYEQYF. The CDR3 coding sequence is TGTGCCAGCAGCTTGAGTCTAGCGGGTTCCTACGAGCAGTACTTC. The full variable domain, completed using reference TRBV5-4 and TRBJ2-7, is ETGVTQSPTHLIKTRGQQVTLRCSSQSGHNTVSWYQQALGQGPQFIFQYYREEENGRGNFPPRFSGLQFPNYSSELNVNALELDDSALYLCASSLSLAGSYEQYFGPGTRLTVT.

V usage is TRBV9 and J usage is TRBJ2-1, with 16 bases aligning to TRBD2. Germline V CDR1 and CDR2: SGDLS, YYNGEE. J gave up 1 base and V 4 bases, and 8 bases lay outside the gene matches. The CDR3 covers 19 residues. The CDR3 loop reads CASSIPGTSGRGSYNEQFF. In DNA, the CDR3 is TGTGCCAGCAGCATCCCCGGGACTAGCGGGAGGGGGTCCTACAATGAGCAGTTCTTC.

The chain employs TRBV4-1 and TRBJ1-5; 10 bases agree with TRBD1. CDR3 length equals 15 residues. The V gene's germline CDR1 is MGHRA and CDR2 YSYEKL. V lost 7 bases, J lost 2 bases, and 5 bases stayed unmatched. CDR3 DNA: TGCGCCAGCAAGGGACAGGGGTTAGGCAATCAGCCCCAGCATTTT. Translated, it gives CASKGQGLGNQPQHF.

The chain recombines TRBV19 with TRBJ1-4; D is perhaps TRBD1 (5 bases). Germline V gene sequence: CDR1 LNHDA, CDR2 SQIVND (reference sequence). The CDR3 sequence is 14 residues long. V was trimmed by 5 bases and J by 7 bases, leaving 14 bases between them. Written as DNA, the CDR3 is TGTGCCAGTAGTCCCCCGGGACTTGGTGAAAAACTGTTTTTT. Amino acid sequence: CASSPPGLGEKLFF.